This TCR beta chain came from a study of identical twins. Notes on the study in general: Clonotypes of the beta chain that were abundant in cord blood carried fewer insertions (memory repertoires showed none).

A universal primer site was incorporated via template switching, and the cDNA contained unique molecular identifiers. MiXCR, applied by TCRdb to the 5' RACE reads, yields one record per CDR3 protein. The sample contains about 220,000 distinct CDR3 sequences, around 9.6% of which appear only once. This clonotype was detected a few times. What it recognizes is unknown. The sequence derives from a woman between 18 and 30 years old in good health. Sequences were obtained from memory (CD45RO+) T cells sorted from blood.

The CDR3 nucleotides read TGTGCCAGCAAACCGGGACAGGGCACCTACGAGCAGTACTTC. Protein sequence: CASKPGQGTYEQYF. The chain employs TRBV6-1 and TRBJ2-7; 9 bases align to TRBD1. CDR3 length equals 14 residues. V shed 7 bases, J shed 2 bases, and the junction held 6 bases outside the gene matches. Per germline, CDR1 MNHNS and CDR2 SASEGT.